These T cell receptor beta chains were read from a single sample in a study of CD8 T cells in ankylosing spondylitis. TCRdb re-called the 5' RACE reads through MiXCR, storing one row per CDR3 protein. The table has around 130,000 distinct CDR3 sequences, over 6.5% seen once. Sample: blood, either unsorted or a sorted T cell fraction (not recorded which). The receptors were gathered from a male donor with ankylosing spondylitis or in good health (not recorded which). Each CDR3 is given without its conserved first and last residue. The order of the fields is D gene, V gene, J gene, CDR3 protein. A D gene is named only where the DNA matches it firmly.

TRBD2	TRBV4-2	TRBJ2-7	ASSQEGTSAPYEQY
TRBD1	TRBV12-3/TRBV12-4	TRBJ2-1	ASSLDRGYEQF
NA	TRBV9	TRBJ1-1	ASSVVGPGYEAF
NA	TRBV3-1	TRBJ2-1	ASSHFMNEQF
NA	TRBV5-6	TRBJ2-1	ASSRNPYNEQF
TRBD2	TRBV10-3	TRBJ2-1	AISDPTNAREGYNEQF
NA	TRBV10-3	TRBJ2-7	AISESREQY
TRBD1	TRBV20-1	TRBJ2-3	SAKKDRASADTQY
NA	TRBV19	TRBJ2-1	ASSIDLNSYNEQF
NA	TRBV27	TRBJ2-3	ASSYWQGGTDTQY
TRBD1	TRBV15	TRBJ1-1	ATSSYRGGTEAF
NA	TRBV9	TRBJ2-3	ASSVSSTDTQY
TRBD2	TRBV7-2	TRBJ2-7	ASSLIGRAYEQY
NA	TRBV12-3/TRBV12-4	TRBJ1-5	ASSSKRQDTLSNQPQH
NA	TRBV20-1	TRBJ1-5	SAREGRVSNQPQH
TRBD2	TRBV5-1	TRBJ2-1	ASSRIIAGGEDEQF
TRBD1	TRBV19	TRBJ1-2	ASSPRTGAGYT
TRBD1	TRBV20-1	TRBJ1-6	SASPVQGMDSPLH
NA	TRBV7-2	TRBJ1-6	ASSLAAGVFNNSPLH
NA	TRBV5-1	TRBJ1-1	ASSLIGQSEAF
TRBD1	TRBV5-5	TRBJ1-3	ASSPLQGTNTIY
NA	TRBV20-1	TRBJ2-1	SAPFPGRTYNEQF
NA	TRBV5-1	TRBJ2-7	ASSLAVGAPYEQY
TRBD2	TRBV2	TRBJ2-5	ASRETSGQETQY
TRBD2	TRBV7-9	TRBJ2-1	ASSPRLAEHNEQF
NA	TRBV20-1	TRBJ2-4	SAGDLAKNIQY
NA	TRBV20-1	TRBJ2-4	SAKKRLAPIALAKNIQY
TRBD1	TRBV29-1	TRBJ2-1	SVQAWGQGSHNEQF
TRBD1	TRBV18	TRBJ2-5	ASSPPVDRAILYQETQY
TRBD2	TRBV20-1	TRBJ2-1	SATSGTTTYNEQF
NA	TRBV5-1	TRBJ1-4	ASSSTGGGDEKLF
NA	TRBV7-6	TRBJ2-7	ASSLGWTTEEQY
TRBD2	TRBV7-2	TRBJ2-4	ASSLEWGGDIQY
TRBD2	TRBV5-5	TRBJ2-3	ASSLPGTSGGRTDTQY
NA	TRBV18	TRBJ1-1	ASSPSHSRGETEAF
NA	TRBV24-1	TRBJ2-7	ATSDGRGPDEQY
NA	TRBV5-1	TRBJ1-4	ASSFGDEKLF
TRBD1	TRBV7-9	TRBJ1-2	ASSAEGTGGADYGYT
NA	TRBV5-1	TRBJ1-2	ASSLADADYGYT
TRBD1	TRBV6-2/TRBV6-3	TRBJ2-2	ASSHGTANTGELF
TRBD1	TRBV5-1	TRBJ1-1	ASSLVAGGSTEAF
TRBD2	TRBV28	TRBJ2-1	ASSFIGTSGRGYNEQF
TRBD1	TRBV30	TRBJ2-7	ASRITGGASYEQY
NA	TRBV7-2	TRBJ1-5	ASSLGGPHGNQPQH
TRBD1	TRBV5-1	TRBJ1-1	VTGTGVGGTEAF
TRBD2	TRBV14	TRBJ2-1	ASSPRTSGVSYNEQF
TRBD2	TRBV4-1	TRBJ2-4	ASSPRSLAGIAKNIQY
TRBD2	TRBV5-1	TRBJ2-1	ASSLEGASGNNEQF
TRBD2	TRBV3-1	TRBJ2-1	ASSHEGLAGLSYNEQF
NA	TRBV27	TRBJ2-2	ASKQGWAGELF
NA	TRBV18	TRBJ2-7	ASSPGQASYEQY
TRBD2	TRBV7-9	TRBJ2-1	ASSLRELAAYNEQF
TRBD1	TRBV6-2/TRBV6-3	TRBJ2-5	ASSHDWTGQETQY
TRBD1	TRBV12-3/TRBV12-4	TRBJ1-2	ASRNPGQVNDGYT
TRBD2	TRBV5-6	TRBJ2-1	ASSWIAGDSYNEQF